These 32 T cell receptor beta chains came from one sample sequenced in a study of blood T cell repertoires in COVID-19. Clones were sequenced by immunoSEQ multiplex PCR, and TCRdb holds only the in-frame ones, with some missing. This sample carries 150,000 to 160,000 clones, roughly 88% of them seen once, and the ten largest clones take approximately 0.6%. The sample was peripheral blood. The source is a man aged 60 to 69 with COVID-19, enrolled during active disease.

This chain uses TRBV30 with TRBJ2-5; unclear D gene. Between the trimmed V and J ends, which lost 0 bases and 5 bases, there was a span of 13 bases. CDR3 size: 14 residues. Germline loops: CDR1 GTSNPN, CDR2 SVGIG (reference sequence). CDR3 residues: CAWSVSPRKETQYF. CDR3 coding DNA: TGTGCCTGGAGTGTTAGCCCCCGCAAGGAGACCCAGTACTTC.

The sample holds one count of this clone. This chain joins TRBV2 and TRBJ2-5; 9 positions match TRBD1. From germline, CDR1 is SNHLY and CDR2 FYNNEI. V shed 6 bases, J shed 2 bases, and the junction held 7 bases outside the gene matches. CDR3 length: 15 residues. The CDR3 nucleotides read TGTGCCAGCAGGGGGACAGGGTCTCCTCAAGAGACCCAGTACTTC. Residues: CASRGTGSPQETQYF. Full variable domain (remainder filled in from reference TRBV2 and TRBJ2-5): EPEVTQTPSHQVTQMGQEVILRCVPISNHLYFYWYRQILGQKVEFLVSFYNNEISEKSEIFDDQFSVERPDGSNFTLKIRSTKLEDSAMYFCASRGTGSPQETQYFGPGTRLLVL.

The chain couples TRBV9 to TRBJ1-2, with D possibly being TRBD1 (5 bases). Germline V gene data show CDR1 as SGDLS and CDR2 as YYNGEE. There are 15 residues in the CDR3. V lost 2 bases and J 8 bases, leaving 19 bases between the germline ends. The CDR3 protein is CASSVAPGQARGYTF. CDR3 bases: TGTGCCAGCAGCGTCGCCCCCGGACAAGCACGAGGCTACACCTTC.

This rearrangement joins TRBV11-3 to TRBJ2-1; TRBD1 is a possible D gene (5 bases). CDR1 SGHNT and CDR2 YENEEA come from the germline V gene. The CDR3 has 12 amino acids. Trimming left V 4 bases short and J 8 bases short, with 9 bases between. CDR3 residues: CASSYRQDEQFF. In nucleotides, the CDR3 is TGTGCCAGCAGCTACAGGCAGGATGAGCAGTTCTTC.

This clone was counted only a few times. The chain links TRBV18 to TRBJ1-5; D gene unclear. The CDR3 is 15 residues long. CDR1 is KGHSH, CDR2 LQKENI, per germline. Deletions cut 3 bases from V and 2 bases from J, with 11 bases between. CDR3 sequence reads: CASSPGRHGNQPQHF. In DNA form, the CDR3 reads TGTGCCAGCTCACCTGGTCGACACGGCAATCAGCCCCAGCATTTT.

V and J are TRBV7-9 and TRBJ1-5; 9 nucleotides line up with TRBD1. The CDR3 runs 14 residues. Germline CDR1 reads SEHNR; CDR2 reads FQNEAQ (reference sequence). V shed 4 bases, J shed 4 bases, and the junction held 2 bases outside the gene matches. CDR3 sequence (DNA): TGTGCCAGCAGCTGGGGGACAGGGAATCAGCCCCAGCATTTT. It codes for CASSWGTGNQPQHF.

This clone appeared once. The chain links TRBV3-1 (or the pseudogene TRBV3-2) to TRBJ1-5; the match to TRBD1 covers 7 bases. Germline lookup yields CDR1 LGHDT and CDR2 YNNKEL (reference sequence). This CDR3 region has 15 residues. The J segment lost 0 bases and the V segment lost 4 bases, leaving 3 bases of the junction unmatched. The CDR3 sequence is CASSPGTASNQPQHF. The CDR3 DNA sequence: TGTGCCAGCAGCCCTGGGACAGCTAGCAATCAGCCCCAGCATTTT.

This clone came up a few times. Other DNA sequences in this specimen translate into the identical CDR3. The chain employs TRBV19 and TRBJ2-7, with 13 bases matching TRBD2. This CDR3 has 18 amino acids. Germline V gene lookup returns CDR1 LNHDA and CDR2 SQIVND (reference sequence). After removal of 4 bases from V and 0 bases from J, the junction contained 9 bases not matched to a gene. The CDR3 coding sequence is TGTGCCAGTAGTACCAGGACTAGCGGGGGCCGAATCTCCTACGAGCAGTACTTC. Translating gives CASSTRTSGGRISYEQYF.

This clone occurred a few times. The chain links TRBV6-5 to TRBJ1-5; D is undetermined. Trimming pared 6 bases from V and 5 bases from J, leaving 8 bases between. The CDR3 covers 12 residues. Germline V gene sequence: CDR1 MNHEY, CDR2 SVGAGI. This chain's CDR3 is CASRTQDQPQHF. CDR3 bases: TGTGCCAGCAGAACGCAGGATCAGCCCCAGCATTTT.

This chain joins TRBV12-3 or TRBV12-4 and TRBJ1-5; 11 bases line up with TRBD1. V dropped 8 bases and J dropped 6; count of bases not matched to a gene: 3. The CDR3 is made up of 13 amino acids. Here the CDR3 DNA reads TGTGCCAGCGGACAGGGGGCCGTTCAGCCCCAGCATTTT. Its translation is CASGQGAVQPQHF.

The chain employs TRBV7-2 and TRBJ1-5; 7 nucleotides align to TRBD1. CDR1 and CDR2 from the germline V gene are SGHTA and FQGNSA. V shed 6 bases and J 7 bases; nucleotides not matched to a gene: 6. The CDR3 runs to 13 residues. CDR3 amino acids: CASSYDRVQPQHF. The CDR3 DNA sequence: TGTGCCAGCAGTTACGACAGGGTCCAGCCCCAGCATTTT.

The chain carries TRBV21-1 and TRBJ1-2; the D segment call TRBD1 is taken from the table without a DNA check. TRBV21-1 constitutes a pseudogene. The CDR3 contains 16 residues. The CDR3, as DNA: TGTGCCAGCAGCATCAGACAGGGGGTTATATCATATGGCTACACCTTC. This gives the protein CASSIRQGVISYGYTF.

The J gene is TRBJ2-7, the V gene TRBV6-2 or TRBV6-3, with TRBD2 matching 8 bases. The CDR3 contains 15 residues. Germline V gene lookup returns CDR1 MNHEY and CDR2 SVGEGT. The V segment lost 6 bases and the J segment 1 base; nucleotides outside the gene matches: 8. The CDR3 coding sequence is TGTGCCAGCAGCCCCAGCGGGAGAGGATCCTACGAGCAGTACTTC. Its protein product is CASSPSGRGSYEQYF.

The chain combines TRBV7-2 with TRBJ2-5; no reliable D call. V was shortened by 1 base and J by 5 bases, with 8 bases between the two germline ends. The CDR3 is made up of 13 amino acids. CDR1 is SGHTA and CDR2 is FQGNSA in the germline V gene. The CDR3 loop reads CASSLDPRETQYF. The CDR3 DNA reads TGTGCCAGCAGCTTAGACCCACGGGAGACCCAGTACTTC.

The chain joins TRBV15 to TRBJ2-1; 10 nucleotides agree with TRBD2. The germline gives CDR1 LNHNV, CDR2 YYDKDF (reference sequence). CDR3 size: 17 residues. With 2 bases clipped from V and 8 bases from J, the junction kept 12 bases outside the gene matches. The CDR3 sequence: CATSRSPLASGSYEQFF. In nucleotides, the CDR3 is TGTGCCACCAGCAGATCCCCTCTGGCTAGCGGGAGTTATGAGCAGTTCTTC. The whole variable domain, remainder taken from reference TRBV15 and TRBJ2-1, is DAMVIQNPRYQVTQFGKPVTLSCSQTLNHNVMYWYQQKSSQAPKLLFHYYDKDFNNEADTPDNFQSRRPNTSFCFLDIRSPGLGDTAMYLCATSRSPLASGSYEQFFGPGTRLTVL.

This rearrangement joins TRBV4-1 to TRBJ2-5; D perhaps matches TRBD1 (6 bases). The CDR3 totals 15 residues. V was trimmed by 4 bases and J by 5 bases, leaving 17 bases between them. Germline CDR1 MGHRA, CDR2 YSYEKL. CDR3 DNA: TGCGCCAGCAGCCTTACAGGGTTCAGCGAGGAGACCCAGTACTTC. This encodes CASSLTGFSEETQYF.

V is TRBV5-8 and J is TRBJ1-1; the D is unclear. V lost 3 bases, J lost 0 bases, and 21 bases lay in between. The CDR3 runs 18 residues. In germline, CDR1 is SGHTS, CDR2 YDEGEE. The CDR3, as DNA: TGTGCCAGCAGCTCGGGGTACAGCCCATACGCTATGAACACTGAAGCTTTCTTT. It codes for CASSSGYSPYAMNTEAFF. The full variable domain, its missing parts supplied by reference TRBV5-8 and TRBJ1-1, is EAGVTQSPTHLIKTRGQQATLRCSPISGHTSVYWYQQALGLGLQFLLWYDEGEERNRGNFPPRFSGRQFPNYSSELNVNALELEDSALYLCASSSGYSPYAMNTEAFFGQGTRLTVV.

This clone has just a few counts. The rearrangement uses TRBV19 and TRBJ1-3, with 7 bases identical to TRBD1. CDR1 and CDR2 from the germline V gene are LNHDA and SQIVND (reference sequence). The ends lost 5 bases at V and 0 bases at J; junction bases unmatched: 4. This CDR3 has 15 residues. The CDR3 spells CASSRRDSSGNTIYF. Written as DNA, the CDR3 is TGTGCCAGTAGTCGTCGGGACAGCTCTGGAAACACCATATATTTT.

The CDR3 sequence is CASSFLASAKETQYF. The DNA of the CDR3 is TGTGCCAGCAGTTTTCTGGCCTCCGCAAAAGAGACCCAGTACTTC. V usage is TRBV7-8 and J usage is TRBJ2-5; D gene unclear. The germline gives CDR1 SGHVS, CDR2 FQNEAQ. CDR3 length: 15 residues. V was shortened by 6 bases and J by 3 bases, with 17 bases between the two germline ends.

The genes are TRBV19 and TRBJ2-3, with 8 nucleotides matching TRBD2. Germline V gene sequence: CDR1 LNHDA, CDR2 SQIVND (reference sequence). CDR3 length equals 14 residues. The V gene end was trimmed by 6 bases and the J gene end by 5 bases; junction bases not matched to a gene: 7. This CDR3 is CASSPGGAGDTQYF. The CDR3 DNA reads TGTGCCAGTAGCCCCGGGGGGGCGGGAGATACGCAGTATTTT.

The chain joins TRBV7-2 to TRBJ1-3; 7 positions match TRBD1. V was pared by 2 bases and J by 0 bases, with 4 bases of the junction left unmatched. There are 16 residues in the CDR3. Germline CDR1 SGHTA, CDR2 FQGNSA. The CDR3 region is CASSLNRDSSGNTIYF. The CDR3 coding sequence is TGTGCCAGCAGCTTAAACCGGGACAGCTCTGGAAACACCATATATTTT.

The chain employs TRBV29-1 and TRBJ2-6; TRBD2 might be the D (6 bases). Trimming pared 4 bases from V and 7 bases from J, leaving 14 bases between. The CDR3 has 14 amino acids. CDR1 is SQVTM, CDR2 ANQGSEA, per germline. The DNA for the CDR3 is TGCAGCGTTGTCATGGGGGGATCAGCCAACGTCCTGACTTTC. It codes for CSVVMGGSANVLTF.

This clone was detected only a few times. The chain combines TRBV25-1 with TRBJ1-5; 11 bases are a match to TRBD1. Unmatched junction bases numbered 4, after V lost 6 bases and J lost 6 bases. CDR1 is MGHDK, CDR2 SYGVNS, per germline. This CDR3 has 14 residues. CDR3 protein: CASRGQGASQPQHF. CDR3 nucleotide sequence: TGTGCCAGCAGAGGACAGGGGGCGAGTCAGCCCCAGCATTTT.

V gene TRBV24-1 combines with J gene TRBJ2-3, with 9 bases matching TRBD1. Per germline, CDR1 KGHDR and CDR2 SFDVKD. V lost 4 bases to trimming and J lost 3 bases; unmatched junction nucleotides: 7. CDR3 length: 16 residues. CDR3 sequence (DNA): TGTGCCACCAGTGACTGGGACAGGGTCGGTACAGATACGCAGTATTTT. Translation: CATSDWDRVGTDTQYF.

This clone was seen a single time. The rearrangement uses TRBV7-9 and TRBJ1-4, with 7 positions matching TRBD1. The CDR3 extends over 13 amino acids. CDR1 and CDR2 from the germline V gene are SEHNR and FQNEAQ (reference sequence). The V segment lost 3 bases and the J segment 8 bases; nucleotides outside the gene matches: 3. The CDR3 DNA is TGTGCCAGCAGCTTTGGGACAGTCGAAAAACTGTTTTTT. Its translation: CASSFGTVEKLFF.

The chain employs TRBV15 and TRBJ2-3, with 11 positions matching TRBD2. The germline CDR1 and CDR2 sequences are LNHNV and YYDKDF (reference sequence). The junction had 23 bases not matched to a gene; V was cut back by 10 bases and J by 2 bases. This CDR3 is built from 20 residues. Here the CDR3 reads CAIDGDRAGLAGGNTDTQYF. CDR3 in DNA: TGTGCCATCGACGGGGATAGGGCAGGGCTAGCGGGAGGTAACACAGATACGCAGTATTTT.

This chain joins TRBV19 and TRBJ1-1, with D perhaps TRBD1 (6 bases). From germline, CDR1 is LNHDA and CDR2 SQIVND (reference sequence). V was shortened by 6 bases and J by 1 base, with 15 bases between the two germline ends. This CDR3 region has 15 residues. CDR3: CASRPEWTANTEAFF. CDR3 DNA sequence: TGTGCCAGTAGGCCTGAATGGACAGCGAACACTGAAGCTTTCTTT.

This chain joins TRBV6-1 and TRBJ1-3; 11 bases are shared with TRBD1. Losses at the gene ends were 11 bases for V and 4 bases for J; bases not matched to a gene: 4. This CDR3 contains 13 residues. The germline V gene encodes CDR1 MNHNS and CDR2 SASEGT. CDR3 loop: CAGQGAAGNTIYF. In DNA form, the CDR3 reads TGTGCCGGACAGGGGGCAGCGGGAAACACCATATATTTT.

V and J are TRBV7-8 and TRBJ2-5; a weak D match, TRBD2 (6 bases). The CDR3 spans 14 residues. V shed 7 bases and J shed 5 bases, with 17 bases lying between them. The germline CDR1 and CDR2 sequences are SGHVS and FQNEAQ. CDR3 nucleotides: TGTGCCAGCACCGCTCCCCAGGGAGGTGAGACCCAGTACTTC. It yields the protein CASTAPQGGETQYF.

The J gene is TRBJ2-5, the V gene TRBV7-2; 10 nucleotides align to TRBD2. CDR1 SGHTA and CDR2 FQGNSA come from the germline V gene. The J segment lost 1 base and the V segment lost 5 bases, leaving 4 bases of the junction unmatched. CDR3 size: 15 residues. The DNA for the CDR3 is TGTGCCAGCAGCCTGTGGACTAGCGGCCAAGAGACCCAGTACTTC. Amino acid sequence: CASSLWTSGQETQYF.

V usage is TRBV27 and J usage is TRBJ1-5; 9 nucleotides line up with TRBD1. Germline trimming cut 6 bases from V and 7 bases from J; bases unmatched to any gene: 10. This CDR3 spans 15 amino acids. CDR1 is MNHEY and CDR2 is SMNVEV in the germline V gene (reference sequence). The DNA of the CDR3 is TGTGCCAGCAGCCGACTGGGACAGGGTTTCCAGCCCCAGCATTTT. Protein: CASSRLGQGFQPQHF.

V usage is TRBV6-4 and J usage is TRBJ2-1; TRBD2 might be the D (6 bases). Deletions cut 3 bases from V and 9 bases from J, with 15 bases between. CDR1 and CDR2 (germline): MRHNA, SNTAGT. CDR3 length: 14 amino acids. CDR3 protein: CASSDAGRDGEQFF. CDR3 DNA sequence: TGTGCCAGCAGTGATGCGGGGCGGGACGGTGAGCAGTTCTTC.